Listed below are T cell receptor beta chains from one sample, sequenced in a study of cytomegalovirus exposure and HLA in healthy donors. Profiled with immunoSEQ multiplex PCR; TCRdb holds only in-frame clones, not every one. Of 150,000 to 200,000 clones listed, 65% to 90% are singletons. The sequencing sample was made of PBMCs. These receptors all stem from a woman aged 50 to 65 in good health and CMV-seronegative. Each CDR3 is given with its conserved first and last residue. D genes are given only for firm matches. Clone size is stated in some rows and not others, as once, few, many or a class when expanded.

D gene	clone size	J gene	V gene	CDR3 protein	CDR3 DNA
-	-	TRBJ2-5	TRBV6-5	CASSLWRLTLQETQYF	TGTGCCAGCAGTTTGTGGAGACTCACGTTACAAGAGACCCAGTACTTC
-	-	TRBJ2-7	TRBV7-2	CASSLGAGVAYEQYF	TGTGCCAGCAGCTTAGGGGCAGGGGTAGCCTACGAGCAGTACTTC
-	few	TRBJ2-1	TRBV7-9	CAPETRERTNEQFF	TGTGCCCCCGAGACCCGGGAGCGAACCAATGAGCAGTTCTTC
-	-	TRBJ1-4	TRBV6-5	CASMGALNEKLFF	TGTGCCAGCATGGGAGCGCTAAATGAAAAACTGTTTTTT
TRBD1	-	TRBJ2-7	TRBV27	CASSLLGGDLYEQYF	TGTGCCAGCAGTTTGTTAGGGGGCGATCTCTACGAGCAGTACTTC
-	-	TRBJ2-3	TRBV5-4	CASSLEGVGSGYTDTQYF	TGTGCCAGCAGCTTGGAGGGGGTTGGGAGCGGATACACAGATACGCAGTATTTT
-	few	TRBJ2-3	TRBV5-1	CASSQVLLGRTQYF	TGCGCCAGCAGCCAGGTCCTACTAGGCCGTACGCAGTATTTT
TRBD1	-	TRBJ2-5	TRBV28	CASSSPRGLETQYF	TGTGCCAGCAGTTCACCCAGGGGGCTGGAGACTCAGTACTTC
TRBD2	-	TRBJ2-1	TRBV7-9	CASSLDVVREGYNEQFF	TGTGCCAGCAGCTTAGACGTAGTCCGGGAGGGCTACAATGAGCAGTTCTTC
TRBD2	-	TRBJ2-1	TRBV7-9	CASSLGLAARDEQFF	TGTGCCAGCAGCCTGGGACTAGCGGCCAGGGATGAGCAGTTCTTC
TRBD1	-	TRBJ1-2	TRBV5-5	CASSLGRASGGLDYGYTF	TGTGCCAGCAGCTTGGGCCGGGCGTCAGGGGGCTTGGACTATGGCTACACCTTC
TRBD2	-	TRBJ2-1	TRBV13	CASSTRTSGIQYNEQFF	TGTGCCAGCAGCACCCGGACTAGCGGGATCCAATACAATGAGCAGTTCTTC
TRBD1	few	TRBJ1-5	TRBV9	CASSAPGQDNQPQHF	TGTGCCAGCAGCGCACCAGGACAGGACAATCAGCCCCAGCATTTT
TRBD2	-	TRBJ2-1	TRBV28	CASKTPGLGSNEQFF	TGTGCCAGCAAAACCCCGGGACTAGGATCCAATGAGCAGTTCTTC
-	-	TRBJ2-6	TRBV28	CASSFSGSGANVLTF	TGTGCCAGCAGTTTTTCAGGGTCAGGGGCCAACGTCCTGACTTTC
-	once	TRBJ1-3	TRBV25-1	CASSVFGAGNTIYF	TGTGCCAGCAGTGTGTTCGGGGCTGGAAACACCATATATTTT